This TCR beta chain was sequenced in a study of prognosis after radiotherapy for stage I lung cancer. The CDR3 totals 12 residues. The germline V gene encodes CDR1 SEHNR and CDR2 FQNEAQ (reference sequence). TCR beta CDR3 amplification from genomic DNA was performed by two-round multiplex PCR. First-round PCR amplification was performed with primers specific to each TRBV and TRBJ gene. TCRdb re-derived calls from the multiplex PCR reads in MiXCR, one entry per CDR3 protein. The table records some 10,000 distinct CDR3 sequences, around 40% of them present only once. This clonotype occurred many times. J is TRBJ2-1 and V is TRBV7-9, with D hard to call. This sequence was found in a donor aged 50 or older with non-small cell lung cancer. The input for sequencing was PBMCs, taken before or after stereotactic body radiation therapy (not recorded which). The CDR3 bases are TGTGCTACAACCGGGCGGAACAATGAGCAGTTCTTC. It translates to CATTGRNNEQFF.